This TCR beta chain was profiled in a study of regulatory T cells in long-lasting Graves disease. Through Arm-PCR of CDR3 regions and iRepertoire HTBI primers, TCR beta libraries were built. TCRdb passed the multiplex PCR reads through MiXCR, listing each CDR3 protein once. The table shows about 540,000 distinct CDR3 sequences, with approximately 13% occurring only once. This CDR3 spans 13 amino acids. The germline CDR1 and CDR2 sequences are MNHEY and SMNVEV (reference sequence). V lost 5 bases to trimming and J lost 5 bases, with 10 bases between them. Time point of the sample: newly diagnosed GD, antithyroid drugs for less than 3 months. PBMC RNA served as the TCR library source. General study points: Persistent patients shared some 2,900 public clonotypes among themselves. Newly diagnosed patients shared fewer, at roughly 900.

Many counts were recorded for this clonotype. Its antigen is unidentified. This sample was also put to use in a study of T cells in Graves' hyperthyroidism and ophthalmopathy.

The chain carries TRBV27 and TRBJ2-1; perhaps TRBD1 as D (5 bases). The source is a man in his thirties or forties with Graves disease. This material consisted of peripheral blood mononuclear cells (PBMCs), taken at new diagnosis, from a patient treated with antithyroid drugs. The DNA for the CDR3 is TGTGCCAGCAGTGGCAGGGTCCACAATGAGCAGTTCTTC. It translates to CASSGRVHNEQFF.